This TCR beta chain was sequenced for a study of T-cell memory formation after mild COVID-19. TCRdb reanalysed the 5' RACE reads using MiXCR and keeps one entry per CDR3 protein. Altogether about 350,000 distinct CDR3 sequences are present, roughly 13% being singletons, with the ten largest covering about a fifth. The J segment lost 6 bases and the V segment lost 4 bases, leaving 8 bases of the junction unmatched. This CDR3 contains 15 residues. Germline V gene sequence: CDR1 SGHRS, CDR2 YFSETQ. V usage is TRBV5-1 and J usage is TRBJ2-1, with 9 bases fitting TRBD2. This clonotype was obtained from a man aged 18 to 30 who had mild COVID-19 (a few samples of this study predate the infection). Cell type and time point are not known. Material: PBMCs or a T cell subset sorted from them (not recorded which). The CDR3 loop reads CASSISGGYLNEQFF. DNA for the CDR3: TGCGCCAGCAGCATTAGCGGGGGATATCTCAATGAGCAGTTCTTC. The whole variable domain, filled in from reference TRBV5-1 and TRBJ2-1, reads KAGVTQTPRYLIKTRGQQVTLSCSPISGHRSVSWYQQTPGQGLQFLFEYFSETQRNKGNFPGRFSGRQFSNSRSEMNVSTLELGDSALYLCASSISGGYLNEQFFGPGTRLTVL.